The source of this T cell receptor (beta chain) is a study of human T cells and chemical hapten exposure. For the study at large: The use of 2% DPC on approximately 2 cm by approximately 2 cm of upper inner arm skin constituted sensitization. During the approximately 23-week study period, patients had diphenylcyclopropenone applied to the scalp every week.

Time point meaning: pre-sensitization, week 0. Treatment indicated: therapeutic diphenylcyclopropenone sensitization with weekly scalp DPC. Germline loops: CDR1 SEHNR, CDR2 FQNEAQ (reference sequence). The CDR3 covers 13 residues. The V and J ends lost 3 bases and 8 bases respectively, with 10 bases between them. TCRdb processed the RACE reads anew with MiXCR; each CDR3 protein has one entry. The table has fewer than 350,000 distinct CDR3 sequences, about 7.7% seen once. The material sequenced was whole blood, taken in connection with sensitization to the hapten diphenylcyclopropenone (DPC). The receptor's source is a man between 18 and 29 years old with alopecia areata. Some clones in this sample may be carry-over from other donors' samples. The chain combines TRBV7-9 with TRBJ1-4, with D maybe TRBD1 (6 bases). The CDR3 DNA follows: TGTGCCAGCAGCTTGGACAGAGGGGAAAAACTGTTTTTT. This encodes CASSLDRGEKLFF. The full variable domain, its missing parts supplied by reference TRBV7-9 and TRBJ1-4, is DTGVSQNPRHKITKRGQNVTFRCDPISEHNRLYWYRQTLGQGPEFLTYFQNEAQLEKSRLLSDRFSAERPKGSFSTLEIQRTEQGDSAMYLCASSLDRGEKLFFGSGTQLSVL.